The entry below describes one TCR beta chain. The antigen is unknown. The CDR3 covers 13 residues. Germline V gives CDR1 MDHEN, CDR2 SYDVKM. The ends were cut back, 4 bases at V and 9 bases at J, with 15 bases in the middle. Treatment reported: roughly ten-day PBMC culture with coronavirus spike peptide pools or control peptides (ViraFEST assay). The Oncomine TCR Beta short-read assay was applied to DNA of cultured CD4+ T cells. Cultured CD4+ T cells yielded the extracted genomic DNA. TCRdb used MiXCR to reprocess the PCR reads, holding one entry per CDR3 protein. The table has fewer than 15,000 distinct CDR3 sequences, about two fifths seen once. This entry is derived from a study of vaccination and CD4 T cells after COVID-19. Study summary: Cells received overlapping spike peptides from SARS-CoV-2, HCoV-NL63, HCoV-OC43 and HCoV-229E as stimulation.

This TCR came from a human donor who had recovered from COVID-19. V usage is TRBV28 and J usage is TRBJ1-2, with D uncertain. The sequencing input was CD4+ T cells from blood, cultured in vitro. CDR3 sequence reads: CASSSVSGRRYTF. The CDR3 region has the DNA TGTGCCAGCAGTTCGGTCAGTGGGAGACGCTACACCTTC.